This TCR beta chain appears in the sequencing data of a study of blood T cell repertoires in COVID-19 (dated by TCRdb to 2019 to 2021). In terms of the full investigation: Samples from collaborators originated in the United States, Italy and Spain and spanned both the acute and convalescent phases of COVID-19. The material from the prospective study consisted of cDNA or gDNA derived from T cells, B-cell-depleted T cells, or PBMCs. Deeply sampled blood TCRbeta repertoires from subjects exposed to, actively infected with, or recovered from COVID-19 were included in the dataset. A freely available public database, intended as a resource for researchers studying the immune response to SARS-CoV-2, is where the repertoires were released. Samples came from the ongoing ImmuneRACE study (first 160 participants) plus 1,254 subjects from 6 global collaborators. Sample metadata almost always included a de-identified subject ID, COVID-19 status, age in years and sex. Where HLA class I and class II types were available, the types were taken from metadata supplied by the sample provider, not from assay-based typing. The paper as a whole reports these results and caveats: Clinical and demographic metadata were provided uncurated, with the amount varying by source and participant.

TCRbeta CDR3 regions were amplified from genomic DNA using the immunoSEQ Assay, a bias-controlled multiplex PCR. In the paper's pipeline: The number of nucleated cells in each sample was estimated from the amplification of reference gene primers within the assay. To quantify the absolute abundance of each unique TCRbeta CDR3 rearrangement, sequence reads were collapsed and filtered. For each sample, productive Simpson clonality was calculated by taking the square root of Simpson's diversity index across productive rearrangements. Here the immuneACCESS table is served through TCRdb, limited to in-frame sequences with V and J called. Missing clones are a known gap in these copies; in checked studies unresolved V genes cover under half, and the rest lacks a known reason. V and J calls and clone size are given by that table; D and trimming were obtained from the DNA. This sample comprises approximately 97,000 clones, approximately 86% of them detected only once. The top ten hold around 5% of the sample.

The CDR3 starts with the cysteine, ends with the phenylalanine, and has 14 residues. Only CDR3 DNA is held: 42 bases, read in frame from base 1. V loses 1 base, J loses 4 bases, and the germline ends lie 11 bases apart. CDR1 and CDR2, looked up from the germline V gene (reference sequence), are SGHKS and YYEKEE. Comments on this clone: The antigen it binds to is not known. No quality values exist for individual bases; no much larger clone is one base distant.

At one collaborating source in Seattle, patients were enrolled during active infection and were followed longitudinally through the course of disease. The collaborating institutions used their own protocols to collect whole blood in K2EDTA tubes. For TCRbeta analysis, collaborators shipped samples in one of three forms: frozen whole blood, isolated PBMCs, or DNA extracted from either of those sample types. This TCR was recovered from a woman aged 45-65 years with COVID-19, enrolled during active disease. The rearranged segments are TRBV5-5 and TRBJ1-1; no confident D gene assignment can be made. The material sequenced was peripheral blood. In nucleotides, the sequence is TGTGCCAGCAGCTTGCCTTACGGTGGCACTGAAGCTTTCTTT. Protein translation: CASSLPYGGTEAFF. Here the CDR3 is joined to the reference TRBV5-5 and TRBJ1-1 genes, and the full variable domain is: DAGVTQSPTHLIKTRGQQVTLRCSPISGHKSVSWYQQVLGQGPQFIFQYYEKEERGRGNFPDRFSARQFPNYSSELNVNALLLGDSALYLCASSLPYGGTEAFFGQGTRLTVV.